This TCR beta chain was identified in a study of radiotherapy plus CTLA-4 blockade in lung cancer. Study in general: The study recorded objective responses in about 20% of patients and disease control in roughly 34%. Notes on the study in general: Subsequent to radiotherapy plus ipilimumab, tumor-derived TCR clones underwent expansion in blood. Reports state that early shifts in blood T cell clones, with interferon-beta, best predicted response.

As regards this clone: Its target is not known.

Clones were sequenced by immunoSEQ multiplex PCR, and TCRdb holds only the in-frame ones, with some missing. The sample shows under 45,000 clones, 79% of them seen only once. V gave up 3 bases and J gave up 1 base; unmatched junction bases: 4. The germline gives CDR1 SGDLS, CDR2 YYNGEE. There are 17 residues in the CDR3. The material sequenced was peripheral blood, taken from a patient treated with radiotherapy plus ipilimumab. The TCR comes from a human donor with non-small cell lung cancer that progressed on radiotherapy plus ipilimumab. The chain combines TRBV9 with TRBJ2-5; 15 positions agree with TRBD2. CDR3 amino acids: CASSEGLAGGLQETQYF. The CDR3, as DNA: TGTGCCAGCAGCGAGGGACTAGCGGGGGGACTCCAAGAGACCCAGTACTTC.